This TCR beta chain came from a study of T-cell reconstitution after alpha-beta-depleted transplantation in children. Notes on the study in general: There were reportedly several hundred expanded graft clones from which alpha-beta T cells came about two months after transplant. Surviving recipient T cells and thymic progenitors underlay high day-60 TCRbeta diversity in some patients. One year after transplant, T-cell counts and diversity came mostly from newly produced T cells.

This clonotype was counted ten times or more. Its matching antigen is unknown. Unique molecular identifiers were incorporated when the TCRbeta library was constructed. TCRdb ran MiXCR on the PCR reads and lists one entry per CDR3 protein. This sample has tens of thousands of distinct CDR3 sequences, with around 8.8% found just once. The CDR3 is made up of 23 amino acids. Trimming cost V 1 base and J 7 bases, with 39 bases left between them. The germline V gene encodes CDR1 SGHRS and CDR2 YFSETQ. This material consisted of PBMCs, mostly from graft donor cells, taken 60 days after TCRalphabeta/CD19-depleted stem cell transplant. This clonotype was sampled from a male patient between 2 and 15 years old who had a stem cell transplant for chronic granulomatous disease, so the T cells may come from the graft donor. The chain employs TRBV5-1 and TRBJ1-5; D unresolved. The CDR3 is CASSLWEDPDRRGNTHLGQPQHF. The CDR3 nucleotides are TGCGCCAGCAGCTTGTGGGAGGACCCAGACCGTCGCGGGAACACTCACTTAGGGCAGCCCCAGCATTTT.